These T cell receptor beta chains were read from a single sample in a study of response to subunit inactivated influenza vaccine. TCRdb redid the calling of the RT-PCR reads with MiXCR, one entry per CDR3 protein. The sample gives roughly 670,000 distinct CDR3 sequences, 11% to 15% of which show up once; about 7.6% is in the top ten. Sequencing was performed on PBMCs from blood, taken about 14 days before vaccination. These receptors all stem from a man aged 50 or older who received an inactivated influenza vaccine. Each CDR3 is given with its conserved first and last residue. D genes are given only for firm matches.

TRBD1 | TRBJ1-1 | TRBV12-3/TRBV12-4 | CASSFWSGQGGGLAFF
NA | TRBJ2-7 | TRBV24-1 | CATSEGSGGAYEQYF
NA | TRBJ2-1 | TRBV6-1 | CASSITKGAYNEQFF
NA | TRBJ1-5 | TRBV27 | CASSLGAVNQPQHF
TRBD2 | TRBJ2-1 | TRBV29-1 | CSVELGRGDKVFF
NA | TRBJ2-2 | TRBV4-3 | CASSQERGGELFF
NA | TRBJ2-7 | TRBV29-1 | CSVEVRDSSSYEQYF
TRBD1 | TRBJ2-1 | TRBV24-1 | CATSDSQSPTGGYNEQFF
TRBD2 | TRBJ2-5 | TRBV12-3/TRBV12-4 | CASSGGGYGETQYF
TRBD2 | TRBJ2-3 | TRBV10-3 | CAISGTSGMRTDTQYF
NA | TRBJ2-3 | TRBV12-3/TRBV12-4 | CASGQDADTQYF
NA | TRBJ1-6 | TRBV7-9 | CASTITGSNSPLHF
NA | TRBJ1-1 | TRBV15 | CATSRDQGRSTEAFF
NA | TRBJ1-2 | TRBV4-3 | CASSQGLQGNGYTF
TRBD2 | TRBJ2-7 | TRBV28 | CASSPELAGVYEQYF
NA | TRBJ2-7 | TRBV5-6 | CASSLGPSEIYEQYF
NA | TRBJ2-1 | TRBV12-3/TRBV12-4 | CASSLSLAWGFEQFF
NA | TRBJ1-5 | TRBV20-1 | CSARPDREQPQHF
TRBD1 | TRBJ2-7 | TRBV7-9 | CVSSLGTGPSYEQYF
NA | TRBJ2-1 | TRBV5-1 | CASSRSGTDYNEQFF
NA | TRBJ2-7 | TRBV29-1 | CSVLGTGSYEQYF
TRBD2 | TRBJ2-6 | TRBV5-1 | CASSQRLAGASGANVLTF
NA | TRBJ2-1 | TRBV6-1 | CASREGGIDNEQFF
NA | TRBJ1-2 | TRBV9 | CASSPEGSGYGYTF
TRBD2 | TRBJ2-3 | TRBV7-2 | CASRKGLAGGDTQYF
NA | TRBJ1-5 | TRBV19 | CASSIGGPLHF
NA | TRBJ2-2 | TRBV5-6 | CASSLVTPNTGELFF
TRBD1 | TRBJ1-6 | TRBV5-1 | CASSGEGQRNSPLHF
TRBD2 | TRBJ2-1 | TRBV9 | CASSPGLALDPYNEQFF
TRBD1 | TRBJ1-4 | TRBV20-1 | CSARDRGQPNEKLFF
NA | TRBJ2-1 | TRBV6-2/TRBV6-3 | CASSYPGSYNEQFF
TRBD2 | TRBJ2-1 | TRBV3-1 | CASSYSAGNEQFF
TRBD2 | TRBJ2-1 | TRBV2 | CASSEAGRGRRAGYNEQFF
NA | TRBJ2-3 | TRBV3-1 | CASSQSGPSKVLYF
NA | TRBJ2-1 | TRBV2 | CASSEGAPQQQFF
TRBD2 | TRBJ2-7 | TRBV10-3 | CAISESILETSGTGVLREQYF
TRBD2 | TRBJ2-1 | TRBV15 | CATSREAGGHGEQFF
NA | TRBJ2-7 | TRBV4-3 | CASSQVLGREQYF
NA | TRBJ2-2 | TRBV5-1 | CASSHQGNAGELFF
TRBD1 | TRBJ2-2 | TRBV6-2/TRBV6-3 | CASSPRDRGGIWNTGELFF
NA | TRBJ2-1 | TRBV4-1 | CASRVMGGSSYNEQFF